These T cell receptor beta chains were read from a single sample in a study of blood T cell repertoires in COVID-19. Profiled with immunoSEQ multiplex PCR; TCRdb holds only in-frame clones, not every one. The sample has approximately 280,000 clones; around 83% are singletons. Sequencing was done on a sample of PBMCs or T cells enriched from blood (not recorded which). The source of these receptors is a man in his forties who had been exposed to COVID-19. Both conserved end residues are part of each CDR3. Fields, in order: clone size, J gene, D gene, V gene, CDR3 protein, CDR3 DNA. The D gene is left open where the match is weak. Clone sizes are given selectively: once, few, many, or a class where the clone is expanded.

size: once; J: TRBJ1-1; D: TRBD1; V: TRBV7-3; CDR3: CASSLETGDEAFF; DNA: TGTGCCAGCAGCTTAGAGACAGGGGATGAAGCTTTCTTT
size: -; J: TRBJ1-1; D: TRBD1; V: TRBV11-2; CDR3: CASSLGQGGSEAFF; DNA: TGTGCCAGCAGCCTCGGACAGGGAGGTTCTGAAGCTTTCTTT
size: -; J: TRBJ2-7; D: TRBD1; V: TRBV19; CDR3: CASSIRRTGSYEQYF; DNA: TGTGCCAGTAGTATAAGAAGGACAGGGTCCTACGAGCAGTACTTC
size: -; J: TRBJ2-7; D: TRBD2; V: TRBV30; CDR3: CAWGAGGSSYEQYF; DNA: TGTGCCTGGGGAGCGGGAGGTAGCTCCTACGAGCAGTACTTC
size: -; J: TRBJ2-1; D: TRBD2; V: TRBV19; CDR3: CASSLLGGIGNEQFF; DNA: TGTGCCAGTAGCCTATTGGGAGGGATTGGCAATGAGCAGTTCTTC
size: -; J: TRBJ1-4; D: TRBD1; V: TRBV9; CDR3: CASSRDLTGGKEKLFF; DNA: TGTGCCAGCAGCAGAGACCTCACAGGGGGCAAGGAAAAACTGTTTTTT
size: -; J: TRBJ1-6; D: -; V: TRBV25-1; CDR3: CASAVQGPPLHF; DNA: TGTGCCAGCGCGGTGCAGGGGCCACCCCTCCACTTT
size: -; J: TRBJ2-1; D: TRBD2; V: TRBV5-4; CDR3: CASSLVGLAGVANEQFF; DNA: TGTGCCAGCAGCTTGGTGGGACTAGCGGGAGTGGCCAATGAGCAGTTCTTC
size: -; J: TRBJ2-2; D: -; V: TRBV12-2; CDR3: CASRLEGTSDGELFF; DNA: TGTGCAAGTCGCTTAGAAGGGACTAGCGACGGGGAGCTGTTTTTT
size: -; J: TRBJ1-6; D: TRBD1; V: TRBV19; CDR3: CASSIDSVSDRGSPLHF; DNA: TGTGCCAGTAGTATAGATTCTGTGAGTGACAGGGGATCACCCCTCCACTTT
size: -; J: TRBJ1-6; D: -; V: TRBV27; CDR3: CASSLMGSSYNSPLHF; DNA: TGTGCCAGCAGTTTGATGGGGAGCTCCTATAATTCACCCCTCCACTTT
size: -; J: TRBJ2-3; D: TRBD1; V: TRBV5-1; CDR3: CASTRPGQGAADTQYF; DNA: TGCGCCAGCACCCGCCCGGGACAGGGGGCAGCAGATACGCAGTATTTT
size: -; J: TRBJ1-2; D: TRBD1; V: TRBV7-8; CDR3: CASSQTGDYGYTF; DNA: TGTGCCAGCAGCCAGACAGGGGACTATGGCTACACCTTC
size: -; J: TRBJ1-1; D: TRBD1; V: TRBV13; CDR3: CASSFGTGEIMNTEAFF; DNA: TGTGCCAGCAGCTTCGGGACAGGGGAGATCATGAACACTGAAGCTTTCTTT
size: -; J: TRBJ2-5; D: TRBD2; V: TRBV7-9; CDR3: CASSQTGLAGWETQYF; DNA: TGTGCCAGCAGCCAAACCGGACTAGCGGGATGGGAGACCCAGTACTTC
size: once; J: TRBJ1-5; D: -; V: TRBV9; CDR3: CASSQAGASNQPQHF; DNA: TGTGCCAGCAGCCAAGCAGGGGCTAGCAATCAGCCCCAGCATTTT
size: -; J: TRBJ1-1; D: TRBD1; V: TRBV28; CDR3: CASGTGGTLVGTEAFF; DNA: TGTGCCAGCGGGACAGGGGGAACCCTTGTGGGGACTGAAGCTTTCTTT
size: once; J: TRBJ1-2; D: TRBD1; V: TRBV5-4; CDR3: CASSPAGTGGDYGYTF; DNA: TGTGCCAGCAGCCCGGCGGGGACAGGGGGCGACTATGGCTACACCTTC
size: -; J: TRBJ2-7; D: -; V: TRBV21-1; CDR3: CASSKEASGRGLPYEQYF; DNA: TGTGCCAGCAGCAAAGAGGCTAGCGGGAGGGGTTTGCCCTACGAGCAGTACTTC
size: -; J: TRBJ2-3; D: TRBD2; V: TRBV11-2; CDR3: CASSPPTSGITDTQYF; DNA: TGTGCCAGCAGCCCCCCGACTAGCGGAATCACAGATACGCAGTATTTT
size: -; J: TRBJ1-4; D: -; V: TRBV4-2; CDR3: CASGNSETQEDEKLFF; DNA: TGTGCCAGCGGAAATTCAGAGACGCAGGAGGATGAAAAACTGTTTTTT
size: -; J: TRBJ2-5; D: -; V: TRBV6-5; CDR3: CASSYDGGGARKTQYF; DNA: TGTGCCAGCAGTTACGATGGAGGGGGCGCGAGGAAGACCCAGTACTTC
size: once; J: TRBJ2-5; D: -; V: TRBV10-1; CDR3: CASSEHPYQETQYF; DNA: TGCGCCAGTAGCGAACACCCGTACCAAGAGACCCAGTACTTC
size: -; J: TRBJ1-5; D: -; V: TRBV27; CDR3: CASSLNYRGQPQHF; DNA: TGTGCCAGCAGTTTGAATTACCGGGGTCAGCCCCAGCATTTT
size: -; J: TRBJ2-3; D: TRBD2; V: TRBV7-2; CDR3: CASSLVEGRTSGTDTQYF; DNA: TGTGCCAGCAGCTTAGTTGAAGGTAGGACTAGCGGTACAGATACGCAGTATTTT
size: -; J: TRBJ1-1; D: -; V: TRBV30; CDR3: CAWRSFASTEAFF; DNA: TGTGCCTGGAGGTCATTTGCTAGCACTGAAGCTTTCTTT
size: -; J: TRBJ2-7; D: TRBD2; V: TRBV10-3; CDR3: CAISGGTSGMGEQYF; DNA: TGTGCCATCAGTGGGGGGACTAGCGGGATGGGCGAGCAGTACTTC
size: -; J: TRBJ1-1; D: -; V: TRBV5-1; CDR3: CASSLGGHLNPSNTEAFF; DNA: TGCGCCAGCAGCTTGGGGGGACACCTAAATCCATCGAACACTGAAGCTTTCTTT
size: -; J: TRBJ2-1; D: -; V: TRBV10-3; CDR3: CASGLYNEQFF; DNA: TGTGCCTCGGGACTGTACAATGAGCAGTTCTTC
size: once; J: TRBJ1-6; D: TRBD1; V: TRBV6-5; CDR3: CASIKDRPRDSPLHF; DNA: TGTGCCAGCATCAAGGACAGGCCAAGGGACTCACCCCTCCACTTT
size: -; J: TRBJ2-7; D: -; V: TRBV5-1; CDR3: CASSFFITSSYEQYF; DNA: TGCGCCAGCAGCTTCTTCATTACGAGCTCCTACGAGCAGTACTTC
size: once; J: TRBJ1-4; D: -; V: TRBV5-1; CDR3: CASSGGEDATNEKLFF; DNA: TGCGCCAGCAGCGGAGGGGAAGATGCGACTAATGAAAAACTGTTTTTT
size: once; J: TRBJ2-2; D: -; V: TRBV6-4; CDR3: CASSGHTNTGELFF; DNA: TGTGCCAGCAGTGGTCACACGAACACCGGGGAGCTGTTTTTT
size: -; J: TRBJ2-3; D: -; V: TRBV27; CDR3: CASSAGWRYTDTQYF; DNA: TGTGCCAGCAGTGCGGGTTGGCGGTACACAGATACGCAGTATTTT
size: -; J: TRBJ1-2; D: -; V: TRBV7-8; CDR3: CASSLARVTAIYGYTF; DNA: TGTGCCAGCAGCTTAGCGCGTGTGACAGCGATCTATGGCTACACCTTC
size: once; J: TRBJ2-3; D: -; V: TRBV30; CDR3: CAWGLEYTDTQYF; DNA: TGTGCCTGGGGTCTAGAGTACACAGATACGCAGTATTTT
size: few; J: TRBJ2-7; D: TRBD2; V: TRBV5-5; CDR3: CASSLGTSARYEQYF; DNA: TGTGCCAGCAGCTTAGGGACTAGCGCACGCTACGAGCAGTACTTC
size: -; J: TRBJ2-3; D: TRBD2; V: TRBV6-1; CDR3: CASSEGGYTDTQYF; DNA: TGTGCCAGCAGTGAGGGGGGGTACACAGATACGCAGTATTTT
size: -; J: TRBJ1-2; D: -; V: TRBV19; CDR3: CASTRSGSYGYTF; DNA: TGTGCCAGTACCCGAAGCGGTTCCTATGGCTACACCTTC
size: -; J: TRBJ1-2; D: TRBD1; V: TRBV9; CDR3: CASSGGQGWYGYTF; DNA: TGTGCCAGCAGCGGAGGACAGGGTTGGTATGGCTACACCTTC
size: -; J: TRBJ2-7; D: -; V: TRBV7-6; CDR3: CASSLLGYEQYF; DNA: TGTGCCAGCAGTTTGCTAGGCTACGAGCAGTACTTC
size: -; J: TRBJ1-6; D: TRBD1; V: TRBV5-1; CDR3: CASSPGTANSPLHF; DNA: TGCGCCAGCAGCCCTGGGACAGCAAATTCACCCCTCCACTTT
size: few; J: TRBJ1-2; D: -; V: TRBV9; CDR3: CASSVTGLEGYTF; DNA: TGTGCCAGCAGCGTGACAGGACTGGAAGGCTACACCTTC
size: -; J: TRBJ2-6; D: -; V: TRBV24-1; CDR3: CATSDTTGSGAGANVLTF; DNA: TGTGCCACCAGTGATACCACAGGTTCAGGGGCTGGGGCCAACGTCCTGACTTTC
size: -; J: TRBJ2-3; D: -; V: TRBV15; CDR3: CATSRDRAPDTQYF; DNA: TGTGCCACCAGCAGAGACAGGGCCCCAGATACGCAGTATTTT
size: -; J: TRBJ1-1; D: -; V: TRBV12-5; CDR3: CASGPGGPEAFF; DNA: TGTGCTAGTGGTCCCGGGGGTCCTGAAGCTTTCTTT
size: -; J: TRBJ2-5; D: -; V: TRBV15; CDR3: CATSRDNGGQETQYF; DNA: TGTGCCACCAGCAGAGATAATGGGGGGCAAGAGACCCAGTACTTC
size: -; J: TRBJ1-1; D: -; V: TRBV4-2; CDR3: CASSHEAEVEAFF; DNA: TGTGCCAGCAGCCACGAGGCTGAAGTTGAAGCTTTCTTT
size: few; J: TRBJ1-1; D: TRBD1; V: TRBV6-5; CDR3: CASGTGSSTEAFF; DNA: TGTGCCAGCGGGACAGGCAGCAGCACTGAAGCTTTCTTT
size: -; J: TRBJ2-7; D: TRBD2; V: TRBV2; CDR3: CASSSTVGLAGYEQYF; DNA: TGTGCCAGCAGTTCGACCGTTGGGCTAGCGGGCTACGAGCAGTACTTC
size: -; J: TRBJ1-2; D: TRBD1; V: TRBV15; CDR3: CATSPDRGNYGYTF; DNA: TGTGCCACCAGCCCTGACAGGGGTAACTATGGCTACACCTTC
size: once; J: TRBJ2-1; D: -; V: TRBV6-9; CDR3: CASCSEMSRNEQFF; DNA: TGTGCCAGTTGTTCGGAGATGTCAAGGAATGAGCAGTTCTTC
size: -; J: TRBJ2-7; D: -; V: TRBV29-1; CDR3: CSVESSGYEQYF; DNA: TGCAGCGTTGAAAGTTCCGGGTACGAGCAGTACTTC